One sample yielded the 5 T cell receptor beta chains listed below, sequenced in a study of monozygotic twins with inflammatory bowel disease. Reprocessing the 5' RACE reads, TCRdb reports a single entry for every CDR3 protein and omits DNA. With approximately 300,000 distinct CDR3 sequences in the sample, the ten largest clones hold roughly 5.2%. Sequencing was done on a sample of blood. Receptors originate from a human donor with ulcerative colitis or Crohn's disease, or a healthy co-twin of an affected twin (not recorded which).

The CDR3 here is CASSMSRERVVQFF. This chain connects TRBV19 to TRBJ2-1; with no DNA, the TCRdb D assignment of TRBD1 cannot be verified. The germline gives CDR1 LNHDA, CDR2 SQIVND (reference sequence). This CDR3 is 14 amino acids long.

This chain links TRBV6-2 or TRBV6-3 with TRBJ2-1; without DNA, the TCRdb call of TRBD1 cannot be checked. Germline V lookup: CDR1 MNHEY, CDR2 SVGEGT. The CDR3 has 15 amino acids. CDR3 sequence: CASTPEGRFYNEQFF.

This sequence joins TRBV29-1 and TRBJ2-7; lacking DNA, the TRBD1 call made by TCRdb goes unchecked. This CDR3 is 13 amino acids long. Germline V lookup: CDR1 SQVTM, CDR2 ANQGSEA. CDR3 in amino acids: CSVVGDRAYEQYF.

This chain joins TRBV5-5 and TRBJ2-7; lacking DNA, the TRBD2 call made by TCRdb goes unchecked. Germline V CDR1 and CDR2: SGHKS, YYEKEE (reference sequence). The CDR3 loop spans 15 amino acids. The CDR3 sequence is CDSCWRTSGEGEQYF. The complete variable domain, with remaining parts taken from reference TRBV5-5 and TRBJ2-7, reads DAGVTQSPTHLIKTRGQQVTLRCSPISGHKSVSWYQQVLGQGPQFIFQYYEKEERGRGNFPDRFSARQFPNYSSELNVNALLLGDSALYLCDSCWRTSGEGEQYFGPGTRLTVT.

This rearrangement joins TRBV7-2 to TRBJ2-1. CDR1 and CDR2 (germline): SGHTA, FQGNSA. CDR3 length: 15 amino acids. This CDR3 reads CASSLVGQPYNEQFF.